This entry concerns a single TCR beta chain. The antigen remains unidentified. Clones were read by immunoSEQ multiplex PCR, and TCRdb kept only the in-frame ones, dropping some. The repertoire consists of tens of thousands of clones, with approximately 76% occurring once and the leading ten covering 0.55% to 0.75%. These data come from a study of T cells after posttransplantation cyclophosphamide. Overall study findings and caveats: Blood and skin or GI T cell repertoires showed limited TRB overlap. Recipient CMV seropositivity and CMV reactivation strongly tracked TRB clonality.

Germline V gives CDR1 SGHNT, CDR2 YYREEE (reference sequence). V was shortened by 4 bases and J by 3 bases, with 11 bases between the two germline ends. The CDR3 runs to 13 residues. This receptor was obtained from a woman between 55 and 75 years old in good health, CMV-negative, and a related stem cell transplant donor. J is TRBJ2-7 and V is TRBV5-4; weak D call: TRBD2 (6 bases). Sequenced: memory CD4+ T cells sorted from PBMCs. The CDR3 DNA reads TGTGCCAGCAGCGCGGGACGGTACTACGAGCAGTACTTC. Translation: CASSAGRYYEQYF. Filled out from reference TRBV5-4 and TRBJ2-7, the complete variable domain reads ETGVTQSPTHLIKTRGQQVTLRCSSQSGHNTVSWYQQALGQGPQFIFQYYREEENGRGNFPPRFSGLQFPNYSSELNVNALELDDSALYLCASSAGRYYEQYFGPGTRLTVT.